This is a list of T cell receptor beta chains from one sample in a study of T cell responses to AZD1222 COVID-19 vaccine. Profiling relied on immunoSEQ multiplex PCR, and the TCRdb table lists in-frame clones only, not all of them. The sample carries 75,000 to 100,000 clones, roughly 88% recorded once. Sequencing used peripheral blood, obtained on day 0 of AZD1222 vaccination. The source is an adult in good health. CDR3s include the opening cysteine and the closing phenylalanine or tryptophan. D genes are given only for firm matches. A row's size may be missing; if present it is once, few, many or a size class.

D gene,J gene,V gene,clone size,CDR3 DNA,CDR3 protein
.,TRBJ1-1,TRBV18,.,TGTGCCAGCTCACCACTTAAATCGGGGGTTTCGACTGAAGCTTTCTTT,CASSPLKSGVSTEAFF
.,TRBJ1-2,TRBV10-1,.,TGCGCCAGCAACCCCCAGGCGGCTAACTATGGCTACACCTTC,CASNPQAANYGYTF
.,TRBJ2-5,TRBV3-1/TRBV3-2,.,TGTGCCAGCAGCCAAGAGGGTAGGCAAGAGACCCAGTACTTC,CASSQEGRQETQYF
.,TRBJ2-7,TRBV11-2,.,TGTGCCAGCAGCTCGGGACTTCTTTCCTACGAGCAGTACTTC,CASSSGLLSYEQYF
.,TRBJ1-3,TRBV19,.,TGTGCCAGTAGTAGGACTAGGAGCTCTGGAAACACCATATATTTT,CASSRTRSSGNTIYF
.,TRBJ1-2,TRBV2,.,TGTGCCAGCAGCCCCCGTCCTGGCTACACCTTC,CASSPRPGYTF
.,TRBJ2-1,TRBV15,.,TGTGCCACCAGCCCTTCGCGGGGTAGCGGATACAATGAGCAGTTCTTC,CATSPSRGSGYNEQFF
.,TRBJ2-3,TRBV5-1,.,TGCGCCAGCAGCCCGTATGCAGGTTCCACAGATACGCAGTATTTT,CASSPYAGSTDTQYF
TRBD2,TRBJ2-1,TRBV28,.,TGTGCCAGCAGTTTTTTCTTTCGCGGGAGGTACAATGAGCAGTTCTTC,CASSFFFRGRYNEQFF
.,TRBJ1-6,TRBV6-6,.,TGTGCCGGCCGCGGGGGGAGTAATTCACCCCTCCACTTT,CAGRGGSNSPLHF
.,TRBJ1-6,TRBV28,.,TGTGCCAGCAGTTTGTACAGGGATAATTCACCCCTCCACTTT,CASSLYRDNSPLHF
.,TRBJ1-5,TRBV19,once,TGTGCCAGTAGTAAAGGGCAGGGTTCGTGGCAGCCCCAGCATTTT,CASSKGQGSWQPQHF
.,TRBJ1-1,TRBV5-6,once,TGTGCCAGCAGCTCGGTGGACACTGAAGCTTTCTTT,CASSSVDTEAFF
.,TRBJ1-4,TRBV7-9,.,TGTGCCAGCAGCTACGACTCGGGACAAGGCGAAAAACTGTTTTTT,CASSYDSGQGEKLFF
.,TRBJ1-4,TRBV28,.,TGTGCCAGCAGTTCGGACACTACAACTAATGAAAAACTGTTTTTT,CASSSDTTTNEKLFF
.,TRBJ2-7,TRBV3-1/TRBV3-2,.,TGTGCCAGCAGCCAAGGAGGCCGCCGCTACGAGCAGTACTTC,CASSQGGRRYEQYF
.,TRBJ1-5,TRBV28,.,TGTGCCAGCAGTTTGGCGGGAAGTCAGCCCCAGCATTTT,CASSLAGSQPQHF
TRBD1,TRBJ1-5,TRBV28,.,TGTGCCAGCAGCATCTTGGACAGGGGGTTTAGAAGACATCAGCCCCAGCATTTT,CASSILDRGFRRHQPQHF
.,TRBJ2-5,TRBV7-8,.,TGTGCCAGCAGCTTATTTGACTCTAGACGATTCCAAGAGACCCAGTACTTC,CASSLFDSRRFQETQYF
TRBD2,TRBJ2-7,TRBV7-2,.,TGTGCCAGCAGCTCGGGACTAGCGGGCTACGAGCAGTACTTC,CASSSGLAGYEQYF
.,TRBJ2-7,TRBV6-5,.,TGTGCCAGCAACGCCGGAGTGGAGTACGGCGAGCAGTACTTC,CASNAGVEYGEQYF
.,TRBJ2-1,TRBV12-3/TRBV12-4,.,TGTGCCAGCAGGGACTATGAAGACAATGAGCAGTTCTTC,CASRDYEDNEQFF
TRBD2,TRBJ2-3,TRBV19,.,TGTGCCAGTAGTCGGGGGGAGTCAGGCACAGATACGCAGTATTTT,CASSRGESGTDTQYF
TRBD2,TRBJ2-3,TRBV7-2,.,TGTGCCAGCAGCTTAGACCGAGGACTAGCGGGCGCTAGCACAGATACGCAGTATTTT,CASSLDRGLAGASTDTQYF
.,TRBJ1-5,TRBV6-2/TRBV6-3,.,TGTGCCAGCAGTTCTCCACCCTGGGGAGGCAGCAATCAGCCCCAGCATTTT,CASSSPPWGGSNQPQHF
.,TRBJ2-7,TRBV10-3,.,TGTGCCATCAGTGAGTCGATTGGGTCCCTCGTCGAGCAGTACTTC,CAISESIGSLVEQYF
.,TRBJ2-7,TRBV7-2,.,TGTGCCAGCAGCTTAGGATGGAGCGATGAGCAGTACTTC,CASSLGWSDEQYF
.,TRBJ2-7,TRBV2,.,TGTGCCAGCGGAGGGGTTGGCTCCTACGAGCAGTACTTC,CASGGVGSYEQYF
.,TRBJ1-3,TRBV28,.,TGTGCCAGCAGTTTAAGCGGGGGGAAACTCTCTGGAAACACCATATATTTT,CASSLSGGKLSGNTIYF
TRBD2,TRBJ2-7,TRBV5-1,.,TGCGCCAGCAGCTCTAGGACAGGGAAAGTAGCGGGAGGATCCTACGAGCAGTACTTC,CASSSRTGKVAGGSYEQYF
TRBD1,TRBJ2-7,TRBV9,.,TGTGCCAGCAGCGTAAATACAGGGGCCTCCTACGAGCAGTACTTC,CASSVNTGASYEQYF
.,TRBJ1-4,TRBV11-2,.,TGTGCCAGCAGCCCCGGGCTCCCCTGGGGGGAAAAACTGTTTTTT,CASSPGLPWGEKLFF
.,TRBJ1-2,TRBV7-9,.,TGTGCCAGCAGCCCGGACCTCTATGGCTACACCTTC,CASSPDLYGYTF
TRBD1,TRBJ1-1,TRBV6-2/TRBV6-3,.,TGTGCCAGCAGTTACCCGACAGGGTCGGGGATGAACACTGAAGCTTTCTTT,CASSYPTGSGMNTEAFF
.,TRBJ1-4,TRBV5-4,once,TGTGCCAGCAGCCTAGGGCAGGGTCAGGAAAAACTGTTTTTT,CASSLGQGQEKLFF
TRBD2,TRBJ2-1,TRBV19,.,TGTGCCAGTAGCCGCGCGGGAGAGGTGAATGAGCAGTTCTTC,CASSRAGEVNEQFF
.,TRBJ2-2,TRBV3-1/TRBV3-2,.,TGTGCCAGCAGCCCCCCAGGGGCGATGACCGGGGAGCTGTTTTTT,CASSPPGAMTGELFF